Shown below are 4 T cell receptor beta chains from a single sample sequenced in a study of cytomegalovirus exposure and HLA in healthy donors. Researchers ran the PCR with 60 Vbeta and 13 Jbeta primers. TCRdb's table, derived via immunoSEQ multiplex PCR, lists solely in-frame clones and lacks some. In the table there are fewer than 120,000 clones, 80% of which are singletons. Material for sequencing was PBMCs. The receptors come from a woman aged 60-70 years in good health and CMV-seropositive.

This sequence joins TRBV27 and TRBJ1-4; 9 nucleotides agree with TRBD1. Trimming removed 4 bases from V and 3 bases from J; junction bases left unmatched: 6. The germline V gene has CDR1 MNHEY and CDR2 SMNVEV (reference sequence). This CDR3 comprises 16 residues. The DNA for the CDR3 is TGTGCCAGCAGTTCCCACAGGGGGCAGTCTAATGAAAAACTGTTTTTT. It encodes CASSSHRGQSNEKLFF.

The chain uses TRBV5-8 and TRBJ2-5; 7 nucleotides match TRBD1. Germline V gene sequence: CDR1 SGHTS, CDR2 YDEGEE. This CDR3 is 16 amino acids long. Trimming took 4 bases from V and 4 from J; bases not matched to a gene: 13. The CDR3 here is CASSPGTVSFRETQYF. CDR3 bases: TGTGCCAGCAGCCCAGGGACAGTATCGTTTCGAGAGACCCAGTACTTC.

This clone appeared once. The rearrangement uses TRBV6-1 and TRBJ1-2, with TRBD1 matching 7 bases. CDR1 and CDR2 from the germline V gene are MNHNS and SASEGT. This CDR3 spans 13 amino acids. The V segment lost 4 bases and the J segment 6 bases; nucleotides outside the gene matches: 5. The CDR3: CASSVRQGDGYTF. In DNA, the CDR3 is TGTGCCAGCAGTGTCCGACAGGGTGATGGCTACACCTTC.

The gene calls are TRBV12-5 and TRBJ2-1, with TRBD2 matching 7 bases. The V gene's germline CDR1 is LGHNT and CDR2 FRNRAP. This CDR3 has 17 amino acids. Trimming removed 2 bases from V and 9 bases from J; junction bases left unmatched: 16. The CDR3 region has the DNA TGTGCTAGTGGTTTGACCTGGGGAGCGGGATCGGGCGGTGAGCAGTTCTTC. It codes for CASGLTWGAGSGGEQFF.